Listed here are 6 T cell receptor beta chains from one sample, sequenced in a study of shared T cell receptors in the human thymus. Generated by immunoSEQ multiplex PCR, the TCRdb table keeps only in-frame clones and is missing some. The data contain more than 550,000 clones, 87% of them singletons. These data were also reused for a study on human thymus T cells.

The source material was thymocytes. The receptors originated from a boy under three years old with a congenital heart defect.

The V gene is TRBV27, the J gene TRBJ1-5; maybe TRBD1 (5 bases). Trimming took 4 bases from V and 9 from J, leaving 19 bases between them. Germline CDR1 MNHEY, CDR2 SMNVEV (reference sequence). This CDR3 has 15 residues. The CDR3 bases are TGTGCCAGCAGTTGGACCGACAGTCCCTGGTGGCCCCAGCATTTT. It specifies CASSWTDSPWWPQHF.

In its sample, this clone was seen a few times. The V and J genes are TRBV28 and TRBJ2-7; 9 bases are a match to TRBD1. The CDR3 contains 15 residues. Germline CDR1 reads MDHEN; CDR2 reads SYDVKM. V dropped 10 bases and J dropped 6; count of bases not matched to a gene: 16. CDR3 sequence reads: CATQGGTGQGSEQYF. The CDR3 DNA reads as TGTGCCACCCAAGGGGGGACGGGACAGGGTTCCGAGCAGTACTTC.

V is TRBV1 and J is TRBJ2-3; the table assigns TRBD1, which was not confirmed against the DNA. TRBV1 is a pseudogene segment. The CDR3 length is 16 residues. This CDR3 reads CTSSQPGQRDSDTQYF. CDR3 in DNA: TGCACCAGCAGCCAGCCGGGACAGCGAGATTCAGATACGCAGTATTTT.

The CDR3 region is CASSPLTGLSNTEAFF. In DNA, the CDR3 is TGTGCCAGCAGCCCGCTGACAGGGCTCAGCAACACTGAAGCTTTCTTT. The chain carries TRBV11-2 and TRBJ1-1, with 7 bases lining up with TRBD1. V lost 5 bases and J lost 2; bases outside the gene matches: 11. Per germline, CDR1 SGHAT and CDR2 FQNNGV. This CDR3 contains 16 residues. Complete variable domain (other parts from reference TRBV11-2 and TRBJ1-1): EAGVAQSPRYKIIEKRQSVAFWCNPISGHATLYWYQQILGQGPKLLIQFQNNGVVDDSQLPKDRFSAERLKGVDSTLKIQPAKLEDSAVYLCASSPLTGLSNTEAFFGQGTRLTVV.

V gene TRBV5-6 combines with J gene TRBJ2-5, with D maybe TRBD1 (6 bases). This CDR3 contains 16 residues. Germline lookup yields CDR1 SGHDT and CDR2 YYEEEE. With 2 bases removed from V and 0 bases from J, the gap between germline ends came to 14 bases. CDR3 loop: CASSFPWGTNQETQYF. The CDR3 region has the DNA TGTGCCAGCAGCTTTCCTTGGGGGACAAACCAAGAGACCCAGTACTTC.

The rearrangement links TRBV4-1 to TRBJ2-1; D uncertain. CDR3 size: 11 residues. CDR1 MGHRA and CDR2 YSYEKL come from the germline V gene. Deletions cut 3 bases from V and 11 bases from J, with 8 bases between. CDR3 nucleotide sequence: TGCGCCAGCAGCCATTGGGCGAAGCAGTTCTTC. Translation: CASSHWAKQFF.